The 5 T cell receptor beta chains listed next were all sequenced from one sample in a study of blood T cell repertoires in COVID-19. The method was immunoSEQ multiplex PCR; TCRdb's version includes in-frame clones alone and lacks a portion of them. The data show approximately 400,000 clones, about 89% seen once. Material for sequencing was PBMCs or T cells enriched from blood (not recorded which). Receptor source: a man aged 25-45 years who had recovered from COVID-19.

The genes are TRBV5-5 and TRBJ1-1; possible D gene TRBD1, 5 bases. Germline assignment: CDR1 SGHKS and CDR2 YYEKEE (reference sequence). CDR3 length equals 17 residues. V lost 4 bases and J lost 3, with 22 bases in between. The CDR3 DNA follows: TGTGCCAGCAGCGGGGACTTAGGGGCCCCGAGGGACACTGAAGCTTTCTTT. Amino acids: CASSGDLGAPRDTEAFF.

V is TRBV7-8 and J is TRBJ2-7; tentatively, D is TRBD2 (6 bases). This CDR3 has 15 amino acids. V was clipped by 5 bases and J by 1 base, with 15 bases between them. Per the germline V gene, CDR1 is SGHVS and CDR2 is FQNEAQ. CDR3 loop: CASSRGFGLSYEQYF. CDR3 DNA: TGTGCCAGCAGCCGAGGGTTTGGACTATCCTACGAGCAGTACTTC.

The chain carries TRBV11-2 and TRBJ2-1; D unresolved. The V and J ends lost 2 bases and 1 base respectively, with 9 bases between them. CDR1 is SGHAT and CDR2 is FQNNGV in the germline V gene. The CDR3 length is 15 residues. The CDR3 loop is CASSLLQSSYNEQFF. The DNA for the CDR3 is TGTGCCAGCAGCTTACTTCAGTCGTCCTACAATGAGCAGTTCTTC.

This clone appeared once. The chain's CDR3 is CASSRRNLDRALENEQYF. As DNA, the CDR3 is TGTGCCAGCAGCCGTCGCAACCTTGACAGGGCCCTTGAGAACGAGCAGTACTTC. The J gene is TRBJ2-7, the V gene TRBV7-8, with 7 nucleotides matching TRBD1. The germline gives CDR1 SGHVS, CDR2 FQNEAQ. Germline trimming cut 5 bases from V and 5 bases from J; bases unmatched to any gene: 21. This CDR3 contains 18 residues.

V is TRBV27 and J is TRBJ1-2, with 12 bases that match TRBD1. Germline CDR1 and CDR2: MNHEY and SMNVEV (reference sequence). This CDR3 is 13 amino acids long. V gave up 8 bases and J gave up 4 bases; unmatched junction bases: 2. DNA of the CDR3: TGTGCCAGCGGGACAGGGGGCCCCTATGGCTACACCTTC. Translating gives CASGTGGPYGYTF.